The rows below give T cell receptor beta chains drawn from one sample of a study of CD8+ T cells in alopecia areata. The repertoire was sequenced with immunoSEQ multiplex PCR; TCRdb's copy has only in-frame clones and lacks some. The data show 90,000 to 100,000 clones, roughly 64% seen once. The sequences come from CD8+ T cells sorted from blood, collected at week 4, from a patient treated with tofacitinib. The receptors originated from a human donor with alopecia areata. Each CDR3 is given with its conserved first and last residue. The D gene is left open where the match is weak. Part of the rows lack a size; the others show once, few, many or a class for expanded clones.

abundance	d_gene	j_gene	v_gene	CDR3nt	CDR3aa
-	-	TRBJ2-1	TRBV7-2	TGTGCCAGCAGCTACAGCTCCTACAATGAGCAGTTCTTC	CASSYSSYNEQFF
-	TRBD1	TRBJ2-3	TRBV27	TGTGCCAGCAGCCTAAATACAGGGGGCGTGGGCACAGATACGCAGTATTTT	CASSLNTGGVGTDTQYF
-	-	TRBJ1-2	TRBV29-1	TGCAGCGTTGAAGATCGGCCCGTGAGAAACTATGGCTACACCTTC	CSVEDRPVRNYGYTF
-	TRBD2	TRBJ2-7	TRBV6-5	TGTGCCAGCAGCATTAGCGGGTCGACCTACGAGCAGTACTTC	CASSISGSTYEQYF
-	TRBD2	TRBJ2-7	TRBV7-2	TGTGCCAGCAGCCAGGGACTAGCGGATAGCTACGAGCAGTACTTC	CASSQGLADSYEQYF
-	-	TRBJ1-1	TRBV10-2	TGCGCCAGCAGTGAGTCGCCGGACACTGAAGCTTTCTTT	CASSESPDTEAFF
-	-	TRBJ2-3	TRBV7-8	TGTGCCAGCAGCCCCCACCTGGATACGCAGTATTTT	CASSPHLDTQYF
few	-	TRBJ2-7	TRBV5-6	TGTGCCAGCAGCTCAAGAGCCTACGAGCAGTACTTC	CASSSRAYEQYF
-	TRBD2	TRBJ2-3	TRBV28	TGTGCCAGCAGTTTAGCTAGCGGGAGGGTGGATACGCAGTATTTT	CASSLASGRVDTQYF
once	TRBD2	TRBJ2-2	TRBV9	TGTGCCAGCAGCGTAGGAGGGACTAGCGGGAGGGCGTCCACCGGGGAGCTGTTTTTT	CASSVGGTSGRASTGELFF
-	-	TRBJ1-4	TRBV27	TGTGCCAGCAGTTTTAGGGACACACGTAACGAAAAACTGTTTTTT	CASSFRDTRNEKLFF
few	-	TRBJ2-5	TRBV2	TGTGCCAGCAGTGAAGAGACCCAGTACTTC	CASSEETQYF
-	TRBD2	TRBJ2-7	TRBV30	TGTGCCTCGAGCGGGTTGGGGACTAGCGGCTACGAGCAGTACTTC	CASSGLGTSGYEQYF
-	-	TRBJ1-2	TRBV5-6	TGTGCCAGCAGCTTGGTTGCGGGCCTACGAGGAGGCTACACCTTC	CASSLVAGLRGGYTF
few	-	TRBJ1-5	TRBV6-5	TGTGCCAGCAGTTACTCGCTGGCTCAGCCCCAGCATTTT	CASSYSLAQPQHF
-	-	TRBJ1-5	TRBV27	TGTGCCAGCAGTTTAAGGGCTAGCAATCAGCCCCAGCATTTT	CASSLRASNQPQHF
-	-	TRBJ2-2	TRBV4-1	TGCGCCAGCAGCCAACGGCAGACAGGGAACACCGGGGAGCTGTTTTTT	CASSQRQTGNTGELFF
few	-	TRBJ2-3	TRBV9	TGTGCCAGCAGCGTAGGCCTGGGGGTCACAGATACGCAGTATTTT	CASSVGLGVTDTQYF
-	-	TRBJ2-4	TRBV5-6	TGTGCCAGCAGCCTGGGGTCAGCGGTAGCCAAAAACATTCAGTACTTC	CASSLGSAVAKNIQYF
-	TRBD1	TRBJ1-5	TRBV7-3	TGTGCCAGCAGCTCCCCGGACAGGCTAAATCAGCCCCAGCATTTT	CASSSPDRLNQPQHF
-	TRBD1	TRBJ1-1	TRBV5-4	TGTGCCAGCAGCTTGGGTACGGACAGGGCCGAAGCTTTCTTT	CASSLGTDRAEAFF
-	TRBD2	TRBJ2-5	TRBV5-4	TGTGCCAGCAGCGCGAGCGGGGGGGAGACCCAGTACTTC	CASSASGGETQYF
-	-	TRBJ2-1	TRBV7-9	TGTGCCAGCAGCCCCCCGGGAGTTTCATACAATGAGCAGTTCTTC	CASSPPGVSYNEQFF
-	-	TRBJ2-2	TRBV30	TGTGCCTGGAGTACCGGACAAAACACCGGGGAGCTGTTTTTT	CAWSTGQNTGELFF
many	TRBD1	TRBJ1-2	TRBV28	TGTGCCAGCAGTCCAGGGGGCTATGACTATGGCTACACCTTC	CASSPGGYDYGYTF
-	TRBD1	TRBJ1-2	TRBV7-3	TGTGCCAGCAGCTTAATAATTCCTCGACTCAGGGGGCATGGCTACACCTTC	CASSLIIPRLRGHGYTF
-	TRBD2	TRBJ2-5	TRBV7-9	TGTGCCAGCAGCTCCGCCGGGACTAGCGGGGCACAAGAGACCCAGTACTTC	CASSSAGTSGAQETQYF
-	-	TRBJ1-5	TRBV28	TGTGCCAGCAGTCCCCTTTCCGACGGAGTAACCCAGCATTTT	CASSPLSDGVTQHF
-	-	TRBJ2-3	TRBV7-3	TGTGCCAGCAGCTCAGGGGTTGGAGGGACAGATACGCAGTATTTT	CASSSGVGGTDTQYF
-	-	TRBJ2-3	TRBV5-6	TGTGCCAGCAGCCTCATCCGACAGCTAAGGGACACAGATACGCAGTATTTT	CASSLIRQLRDTDTQYF
-	-	TRBJ2-5	TRBV10-3	TGTGCCATCAGTGAGGGGCAGGCTAGGTACCAAGAGACCCAGTACTTC	CAISEGQARYQETQYF
few	-	TRBJ1-4	TRBV10-3	TGTGCCATCAGTGAGTTGAGGGGCTCTGAAAAACTGTTTTTT	CAISELRGSEKLFF
-	TRBD2	TRBJ2-1	TRBV28	TGTGCCAGCAGTTTAGGGACTAGCGTGGGGGATGAGCAGTTCTTC	CASSLGTSVGDEQFF
-	-	TRBJ1-1	TRBV29-1	TGCAGCGTTGCTGGCAGGGGACTCACTGAAGCTTTCTTT	CSVAGRGLTEAFF
-	-	TRBJ2-6	TRBV5-6	TGTGCCAGCAGCGGCGGGACTTCTGGGGCCAACGTCCTGACTTTC	CASSGGTSGANVLTF
-	-	TRBJ1-2	TRBV5-1	TGCGCCAGCAGCTTGACTGAAGCTAACTATGGCTACACCTTC	CASSLTEANYGYTF
few	-	TRBJ2-7	TRBV29-1	TGCAGCGTTGGCGGCAACTCCTACGAGCAGTACTTC	CSVGGNSYEQYF
-	-	TRBJ1-1	TRBV5-1	TGCGCCAGCAGCTCTCCTGGGCCTGAAGCTTTCTTT	CASSSPGPEAFF
-	-	TRBJ1-2	TRBV6-1	TGTGCCAGCAGTGATCGACAGAAGTATGGCTACACCTTC	CASSDRQKYGYTF
-	TRBD1	TRBJ1-2	TRBV5-1	TGCGCCAGCAGCCCGGACAGGGTTGGCTACACCTTC	CASSPDRVGYTF
many	-	TRBJ2-3	TRBV15	TGTGCCACCAGCAAGACTAGCACAGATACGCAGTATTTT	CATSKTSTDTQYF
few	-	TRBJ2-3	TRBV15	TGTGCCACCAGCACCCATAGGACGGGCGACGATACGCAGTATTTT	CATSTHRTGDDTQYF
-	-	TRBJ2-5	TRBV5-1	TGCGCCAGCAGCTTGGGTGATCATGGTGAAGAGACCCAGTACTTC	CASSLGDHGEETQYF
-	-	TRBJ2-7	TRBV29-1	TGCAGCGTTGAAAAGCTGGAGGCGGGAACCTACGAGCAGTACTTC	CSVEKLEAGTYEQYF
few	TRBD1	TRBJ1-2	TRBV27	TGTGCCAGCAGTTTAACGCAGGGGGGGATGAATGGCTACACCTTC	CASSLTQGGMNGYTF
-	-	TRBJ2-2	TRBV4-1	TGCGCCAGCAGCCAAGGGCAGGGCGACACCGGGGAGCTGTTTTTT	CASSQGQGDTGELFF
-	-	TRBJ2-5	TRBV13	TGTGCCAGCAGCTTAAGCCAGGGAGAGACCCAGTACTTC	CASSLSQGETQYF
-	TRBD2	TRBJ2-5	TRBV7-2	TGTGCCAGCAGCTTAGCGCCGCTAGCGGGGGACTGGGAGACCCAGTACTTC	CASSLAPLAGDWETQYF
-	-	TRBJ1-1	TRBV27	TGTGCCAGCAGATCAGGGAACACTGAAGCTTTCTTT	CASRSGNTEAFF
few	-	TRBJ1-2	TRBV4-3	TGCGCCAGCAGCCAAGATCACGGGACCTCATCCCATGGCTACACCTTC	CASSQDHGTSSHGYTF
few	TRBD2	TRBJ2-5	TRBV6-7	TGTGCCCGGGGGGAGAGTCAAGAGACCCAGTACTTC	CARGESQETQYF
once	-	TRBJ2-7	TRBV13	TGTGCCAGCAGCTTAGATTCGGGTTACGAGCAGTACTTC	CASSLDSGYEQYF
-	-	TRBJ1-2	TRBV19	TGTGCCAGTAGTACAGCGGGGATTTTCTCCTATGGCTACACCTTC	CASSTAGIFSYGYTF
-	TRBD2	TRBJ2-1	TRBV7-9	TGTGCCAGCAGCACCACTAGCGGGAGGGCCGGTGAGCAGTTCTTC	CASSTTSGRAGEQFF
-	-	TRBJ2-7	TRBV29-1	TGCAGCGTCCCCCGGGGTACCTACGAGCAGTACTTC	CSVPRGTYEQYF
-	-	TRBJ2-2	TRBV29-1	TGCAGCGTCCATATGCCTGGGGCCGGCGGGGAGCTGTTTTTT	CSVHMPGAGGELFF
few	-	TRBJ2-3	TRBV4-1	TGCGCCAGCAGCCAATCAAATAGCATCACAGATACGCAGTATTTT	CASSQSNSITDTQYF
-	TRBD1	TRBJ1-5	TRBV4-1	TGCGCCAGCAGCCAAGGAGGGACAGGGGGTGCCAATCAGCCCCAGCATTTT	CASSQGGTGGANQPQHF